A single sample is the source of the 24 T cell receptor beta chains below, sequenced in a study of cytomegalovirus exposure and HLA in healthy donors. With 60 Vbeta and 13 Jbeta primers, the PCR was carried out. Assay used: immunoSEQ multiplex PCR; TCRdb lists only in-frame clones, some missing. This table has about 190,000 clones, 80% to 90% appearing once. Source material: PBMCs. These receptor sequences come from a man between 25 and 39 years old in good health and CMV-seronegative.

The CDR3 region is CAIRGQSSYEQYF. The CDR3 DNA sequence: TGTGCCATCAGAGGACAAAGCTCCTACGAGCAGTACTTC. The chain couples TRBV10-3 to TRBJ2-7, with D perhaps TRBD1 (5 bases). The CDR3 spans 13 residues. From germline, CDR1 is ENHRY and CDR2 SYGVKD. The V end was cut by 6 bases, the J end by 0 bases, with 9 bases between.

This clone was observed a few times. Mismatch with germline at one junction end may stem from a read error. The chain recombines TRBV19 with TRBJ2-2, with D possibly being TRBD2 (6 bases). The CDR3 runs to 14 residues. Germline-derived CDR1 and CDR2 are LNHDA and SQIVND (reference sequence). CDR3 in amino acids: CASIGQRDTGELFF. The DNA for the CDR3 is TGTGCGAGTATAGGGCAGCGGGACACCGGGGAGCTGTTTTTT.

The chain joins TRBV7-9 to TRBJ1-2; TRBD1 matches at 7 bases. Germline CDR1 reads SEHNR; CDR2 reads FQNEAQ (reference sequence). Unmatched junction bases numbered 12, after V lost 4 bases and J lost 7 bases. The CDR3 runs to 15 residues. This CDR3 reads CASSSLPRGGSGYTF. The CDR3 bases are TGTGCCAGCAGCTCACTACCCCGAGGGGGCAGTGGCTACACCTTC.

In this sample, this clone turned up a few times. The chain couples TRBV2 to TRBJ1-4, with D hard to call. The CDR3 is 19 amino acids. With 10 bases removed from V and 0 bases from J, the gap between germline ends came to 27 bases. Germline V gene data show CDR1 as SNHLY and CDR2 as FYNNEI. The DNA of the CDR3 is TGTGCCACCCCCTCCGTGGCGGAAGTCAATTTTGCAACTAATGAAAAACTGTTTTTT. Protein product: CATPSVAEVNFATNEKLFF.

The rearrangement links TRBV7-8 to TRBJ2-7; 7 positions match TRBD1. The CDR3 length is 15 residues. CDR1 and CDR2 (germline): SGHVS, FQNEAQ. J was trimmed by 2 bases and V by 5 bases; bases with no gene match: 9. CDR3 sequence reads: CASSPGTVRTYEQYF. CDR3 nucleotide sequence: TGTGCCAGCAGCCCCGGGACAGTACGGACCTACGAGCAGTACTTC.

This chain connects TRBV19 to TRBJ1-1; no clear D. The CDR3 is 13 amino acids. V lost 6 bases and J lost 0, with 8 bases in between. CDR1 is LNHDA and CDR2 is SQIVND in the germline V gene (reference sequence). The CDR3 DNA reads as TGTGCCAGTAGCCCCCAGGTGAACACTGAAGCTTTCTTT. Its protein is CASSPQVNTEAFF. Variable domain in full (rest from reference TRBV19 and TRBJ1-1): DGGITQSPKYLFRKEGQNVTLSCEQNLNHDAMYWYRQDPGQGLRLIYYSQIVNDFQKGDIAEGYSVSREKKESFPLTVTSAQKNPTAFYLCASSPQVNTEAFFGQGTRLTVV.

This sequence joins TRBV6-1 and TRBJ2-1, with TRBD1 identical over 7 bases. The CDR3 contains 14 residues. Germline V gives CDR1 MNHNS, CDR2 SASEGT. Trimming took 9 bases from V and 4 from J; bases not matched to a gene: 9. The CDR3 here is CASNPGQRYNEQFF. CDR3 DNA sequence: TGTGCCAGTAATCCGGGACAGAGGTACAATGAGCAGTTCTTC.

Comment on this clone: At one end the junction does not follow the germline gene, possibly because of a read error. This chain uses TRBV7-9 with TRBJ2-1; 9 nucleotides align to TRBD1. The CDR3 contains 18 residues. Germline V gene lookup returns CDR1 SEHNR and CDR2 FQNEAQ (reference sequence). The CDR3 DNA sequence: TGTTCCAGCAGCTCGCTGGGACAGGGCCCCGAATCCTACAATGAGCAGTTCTTC. Amino acids: CSSSSLGQGPESYNEQFF. The whole variable domain, filled in from reference TRBV7-9 and TRBJ2-1, reads DTGVSQNPRHKITKRGQNVTFRCDPISEHNRLYWYRQTLGQGPEFLTYFQNEAQLEKSRLLSDRFSAERPKGSFSTLEIQRTEQGDSAMYLCSSSSLGQGPESYNEQFFGPGTRLTVL.

The rearrangement links TRBV11-2 to TRBJ2-1; possible D gene TRBD2, 5 bases. Trimming cost V 5 bases and J 4 bases, with 9 bases left between them. This CDR3 has 13 amino acids. Germline-derived CDR1 and CDR2 are SGHAT and FQNNGV. DNA for the CDR3: TGTGCCAGCAGCATTAGCGCGTACAATGAGCAGTTCTTC. This translates into CASSISAYNEQFF.

The V call is TRBV28, the J call TRBJ2-7; 10 bases are shared with TRBD1. The germline gives CDR1 MDHEN, CDR2 SYDVKM. The junction had 11 bases not matched to a gene; V was cut back by 4 bases and J by 5 bases. The CDR3 contains 16 residues. CDR3 protein: CASSSASGQGPNEQYF. The CDR3 region has the DNA TGTGCCAGCAGTTCCGCCTCGGGACAGGGGCCTAACGAGCAGTACTTC.

The rearrangement uses TRBV27 and TRBJ2-7; weak D call: TRBD1 (6 bases). The V end lost 4 bases, the J end lost 6 bases, and 16 bases lay between the germline ends. From germline, CDR1 is MNHEY and CDR2 SMNVEV (reference sequence). The CDR3 length is 14 residues. CDR3 nucleotides: TGTGCCAGCAGTTGGATCGGACAGACGGGCGAGCAGTACTTC. It yields the protein CASSWIGQTGEQYF.

The chain has TRBV6-1 and TRBJ2-2, with TRBD1 matching 8 bases. Germline lookup yields CDR1 MNHNS and CDR2 SASEGT. The J segment lost 1 base and the V segment lost 6 bases, leaving 1 base of the junction unmatched. The CDR3 loop spans 14 amino acids. Here the CDR3 DNA reads TGTGCCAGCAGGGGACAGGTGAACACCGGGGAGCTGTTTTTT. Translating it yields CASRGQVNTGELFF.

The V call is TRBV2, the J call TRBJ1-2; 9 bases align to TRBD1. The V gene end was trimmed by 1 base and the J gene end by 8 bases; junction bases not matched to a gene: 2. The CDR3 sequence is 13 residues long. Germline loops: CDR1 SNHLY, CDR2 FYNNEI. CDR3 sequence (DNA): TGTGCCAGCAGTGAAGGGGACAGGGACGGCTACACCTTC. This encodes CASSEGDRDGYTF.

The rearrangement uses TRBV11-3 and TRBJ2-1, with 10 bases that match TRBD2. The CDR3 contains 15 residues. Germline values: CDR1 SGHNT, CDR2 YENEEA. The junction had 8 bases not matched to a gene; V was cut back by 4 bases and J by 8 bases. Here the CDR3 reads CASSSSGRYEDEQFF. CDR3 DNA: TGTGCCAGCAGCTCTAGCGGGAGATACGAAGATGAGCAGTTCTTC. Complete variable domain (other parts from reference TRBV11-3 and TRBJ2-1): EAGVVQSPRYKIIEKKQPVAFWCNPISGHNTLYWYLQNLGQGPELLIRYENEEAVDDSQLPKDRFSAERLKGVDSTLKIQPAELGDSAVYLCASSSSGRYEDEQFFGPGTRLTVL.

The rearrangement uses TRBV19 and TRBJ2-1, with 9 bases identical to TRBD1. Germline V gives CDR1 LNHDA, CDR2 SQIVND (reference sequence). This CDR3 contains 14 residues. Germline trimming cut 8 bases from V and 9 bases from J; bases unmatched to any gene: 11. CDR3: CASGGTGLTVEQFF. CDR3 sequence (DNA): TGTGCCAGTGGGGGGACAGGGCTTACGGTTGAGCAGTTCTTC.

The chain recombines TRBV6-6 with TRBJ2-7, with D possibly matching TRBD1 (6 bases). Per germline, CDR1 MNHNY and CDR2 SVGAGI (reference sequence). This CDR3 is 12 amino acids long. V was pared by 8 bases and J by 2 bases, with 10 bases between. CDR3 coding DNA: TGTGCCAGCCAAGGACAGACCTACGAGCAGTACTTC. Translating gives CASQGQTYEQYF.

In its sample, this clone was seen once. The J gene is TRBJ2-3, the V gene TRBV5-8; D may be TRBD1 (6 bases). Trimming took 4 bases from V and 3 from J, leaving 12 bases between them. This CDR3 is built from 14 residues. Germline-derived CDR1 and CDR2 are SGHTS and YDEGEE. CDR3 sequence: CASSKAGVTDTQYF. CDR3 sequence (DNA): TGTGCCAGCAGCAAGGCAGGGGTAACAGATACGCAGTATTTT.

The V gene is TRBV7-9, the J gene TRBJ1-1; possibly TRBD1 for D (5 bases). Trimming took off 5 bases at V and 8 bases at J, with 15 bases between the two ends. Germline CDR1 SEHNR, CDR2 FQNEAQ (reference sequence). The CDR3 sequence is 13 residues long. CDR3 region: CASSVPRQGEAFF. For the CDR3, the DNA is TGTGCCAGCAGCGTACCCCGGCAGGGAGAAGCTTTCTTT.

In its sample, this clone was seen a few times. The chain recombines TRBV6-5 with TRBJ1-5, with 9 positions matching TRBD1. CDR1 is MNHEY, CDR2 SVGAGI, per germline. The CDR3 runs 15 residues. The ends lost 2 bases at V and 6 bases at J; junction bases unmatched: 5. CDR3: CASSYTTGQGQPQHF. Written as DNA, the CDR3 is TGTGCCAGCAGTTACACGACGGGACAGGGTCAGCCCCAGCATTTT.

V and J are TRBV6-1 and TRBJ1-5, with D possibly being TRBD1 (6 bases). Germline values: CDR1 MNHNS, CDR2 SASEGT. The CDR3 runs to 12 residues. V gave up 9 bases and J gave up 6 bases, with 12 bases separating them. This CDR3 reads CARQGYGQPQHF. In DNA form, the CDR3 reads TGTGCCAGACAGGGTTACGGTCAGCCCCAGCATTTT.

The chain has TRBV6-5 and TRBJ1-6, with D perhaps matching TRBD1 (5 bases). Trimming stripped 7 bases from V and 10 bases from J, with 14 bases between. Germline V gene lookup returns CDR1 MNHEY and CDR2 SVGAGI. CDR3 length: 13 amino acids. CDR3 in DNA: TGTGCCAGCAAAACGGAGGGGAGGTCACCCCTCCACTTT. Its protein is CASKTEGRSPLHF.

The chain joins TRBV6-1 to TRBJ2-2, with D perhaps matching TRBD1 (5 bases). CDR3 length: 13 residues. The V and J ends lost 2 bases and 7 bases respectively, with 8 bases between them. Germline assignment: CDR1 MNHNS and CDR2 SASEGT. As DNA, the CDR3 is TGTGCCAGCAGTGAAACAGGCCGCGGGGAGCTGTTTTTT. Amino acids: CASSETGRGELFF.

The chain has TRBV6-1 and TRBJ1-3, with 10 bases that match TRBD1. With 5 bases clipped from V and 8 bases from J, the junction kept 6 bases outside the gene matches. The CDR3 has 14 residues. The V gene's germline CDR1 is MNHNS and CDR2 SASEGT. Here the CDR3 reads CASSPTGGRDTIYF. Here the CDR3 DNA reads TGTGCCAGCAGTCCGACAGGGGGCAGAGACACCATATATTTT.

The V and J genes are TRBV11-1 and TRBJ1-1, with D possibly matching TRBD1 (6 bases). V was pared by 5 bases and J by 1 base, with 11 bases between. From germline, CDR1 is SGHAT and CDR2 FQDESV (reference sequence). The CDR3 has 14 amino acids. CDR3 bases: TGTGCCAGCAGCGAAGAGGGGGAGAACACTGAAGCTTTCTTT. It translates to CASSEEGENTEAFF.